This paragraph covers one T cell receptor beta chain sequence. What it binds is not known. A second PCR of roughly 7 to 11 cycles used a sample-barcoded 5' primer and a J-beta primer mix. TCRdb redid the calling of the 5' RACE reads with MiXCR, one entry per CDR3 protein. Among 980,000 or so distinct CDR3 sequences listed, roughly 52% were seen once. These data originate in a study of blood T cells in healthy people across ages. Whole-study results and caveats: Among long-lived donors, naive CD4+ cells were more numerous and diversity higher than in aged donors.

The sequenced material came from blood. This TCR was recovered from a man under 40 in good health.

The CDR3 protein is CASSQDPITDTQYF. In DNA, the CDR3 is TGCGCCAGCAGCCAAGATCCAATCACAGATACGCAGTATTTT. V usage is TRBV4-3 and J usage is TRBJ2-3; no reliable D call. The V gene lost 0 bases and the J gene lost 2 bases, with 6 bases spanning the gap. Germline loops: CDR1 LGHNA, CDR2 YSLEER. This CDR3 is built from 14 residues.